This record looks at one T cell receptor beta chain sequence and its context. What antigen it recognizes has not been identified. The input lacks base qualities; no much larger clone sits a single base away. On a MiSeq, deep resolution sequencing aimed for a depth between 1 in 1 million and 1 in 200,000 T cells, with each clonotype covered 10x on average. TCR beta libraries were generated with the immunoSEQ hsTCRB Kit. Under the source paper's analysis protocol: The data were analyzed with ImmunoSEQ Analyzer and ImmunoSEQ Data Assistant, and V, D and J gene assignments followed IMGT definitions. Clonality was computed as one minus normalized Shannon entropy of productive rearrangement frequencies, ranging from 0 to 1. Only overrepresented clonotypes making up at least 0.05% of the repertoire of each patient were included in the public clonotype analysis. About twelve repertoires from age-matched healthy donors, obtained from immuneACCESS, served as clonality controls. As stored in TCRdb, this immuneACCESS dataset retains in-frame rearrangements with V and J assigned. A fraction of the clones does not appear; measured against another copy, unresolved V genes explain less than half of the discrepancy, and the remainder lacks a known reason. V, J and clone size are taken as reported in that table, and D and trimming were inferred from the DNA itself. The sample table contains tens of thousands of clones; only one count was recorded for 74% of them. Together, the top ten hold under 30% of the sample.

The entry originates in a study of cytotoxic CD8 clonotypes in ibrutinib-treated CLL listed by TCRdb under 2021. As for the study more broadly: The cohort had ten to twelve relapsed/refractory and 15 treatment-naive patients; approximately 17 were IGHV unmutated. Partial responses were observed in around 25 patients and complete responses in 2; after a median follow-up of about 69 months, remission was maintained in 15 or so patients and progression was observed in about twelve. Response samples were obtained after a median of approximately twelve months of treatment, with a range of roughly 6 to 40 months. On average, each sample yielded some 250,000 productive templates and 80,000 to 95,000 productive rearrangements. Of the roughly 79 people in the trial, about 27 had longitudinal samples available. Cryopreserved peripheral blood mononuclear cells were collected before treatment, at response, and at either disease progression or sustained remission. Points the paper makes about the study in general: Baseline clonality was found to be higher than that of age-matched healthy donors and was strongly correlated with circulating CD8+ T-cell counts. Public clonotypes were rare and either shrank or stayed stable during treatment, and the rise in clonality at ibrutinib response reflected expansion of private clonotypes. Clonality rose at ibrutinib response, remained stable during sustained remission, and dropped back toward baseline at progression. Lymph node repertoires were not examined, and the timing of sampling was not matched between patients in sustained remission and those whose disease progressed.

For TCR beta library preparation, around 2.1 micrograms of genomic DNA were extracted from the cryopreserved PBMCs. High-throughput TCR beta sequencing was performed on longitudinal blood samples from CLL patients receiving ibrutinib monotherapy. The patients took part in an open-label, single-center phase 2 trial of ibrutinib monotherapy. In the germline V gene, CDR1 corresponds to SGHNT and CDR2 to YENEEA. V loses 2 bases, J loses 7 bases, and the germline ends lie 18 bases apart. From the cysteine through the phenylalanine, the CDR3 covers 16 amino acids. Only the CDR3 portion is preserved as DNA: 48 bases, with reading frame beginning at the first base.

Specimen: PBMCs, collected before ibrutinib treatment. The TCR was taken from a human donor with chronic lymphocytic leukemia. The rearranged chain carries TRBV11-3 and TRBJ2-1; the D region possibly corresponds to TRBD2 (9 bases align). The sequenced DNA is TGTGCCAGCAGCTTAATGCAGGGGGCGGGGGGGAATGAGCAGTTCTTC. It specifies CASSLMQGAGGNEQFF.